A selection of T cell receptor beta chains follows, all from one sample in a study of molecular identifiers for immune sequencing clone quantification. Using its own MiXCR run on the PCR reads, TCRdb lists one record per CDR3 protein. Here the sample spans some 580,000 distinct CDR3 sequences, over 25% being singletons. Sequencing was done on a sample of naive CD8+ T cells from blood, with Jurkat cell RNA spiked in. These receptors originate from a human donor in good health. Some libraries in this study had Jurkat cell RNA spiked in. Both conserved end residues are part of each CDR3. The D gene is left open where the match is weak. Rows give clone size only sometimes, using once, few, many, or a class for an expanded clone.

clone size,V gene,J gene,D gene,CDR3 protein,CDR3 DNA
many,TRBV4-3,TRBJ1-2,NA,CASSQDWSGGYGYTF,TGCGCCAGCAGCCAAGATTGGTCAGGAGGCTATGGCTACACCTTC
NA,TRBV6-2/TRBV6-3,TRBJ1-2,NA,CASHADRKTYGYTF,TGTGCCAGCCACGCTGACAGAAAGACCTATGGCTACACCTTC
many,TRBV7-9,TRBJ2-7,NA,CASSGDPSGHEQYF,TGTGCCAGCAGCGGGGACCCTTCTGGCCACGAGCAGTACTTC
many,TRBV24-1,TRBJ2-2,NA,CATAASSTGELFF,TGTGCCACCGCAGCAAGTTCCACCGGGGAGCTGTTTTTT
few,TRBV27,TRBJ2-4,NA,CASSSLGRGPNNKNIQYF,TGTGCCAGCAGTTCACTAGGCCGTGGACCCAATAACAAAAACATTCAGTACTTC
few,TRBV9,TRBJ2-3,TRBD2,CASSVVSGAGDTDTQYF,TGTGCCAGCAGCGTAGTAAGCGGAGCGGGGGACACAGATACGCAGTATTTT
many,TRBV5-1,TRBJ2-7,TRBD2,CASRPQRAGAYEQYF,TGCGCCAGCAGACCCCAACGGGCGGGGGCCTACGAGCAGTACTTC
many,TRBV3-1,TRBJ1-3,NA,CASSQPQVYSGNTIYF,TGTGCCAGCAGCCAACCTCAAGTCTACTCTGGAAACACCATATATTTT
few,TRBV12-3/TRBV12-4,TRBJ2-5,TRBD2,CASSSSGTWEETQYF,TGTGCCAGCAGTAGTAGCGGGACTTGGGAAGAGACCCAGTACTTC
many,TRBV9,TRBJ1-2,NA,CASSVAGTTYGYTF,TGTGCCAGCAGCGTAGCAGGCACCACCTATGGCTACACCTTC
NA,TRBV27,TRBJ2-1,TRBD2,CASSLGPAGGGIYNEQFF,TGTGCCAGCAGTTTGGGACCAGCGGGGGGGGGGATATACAATGAGCAGTTCTTC
many,TRBV4-3,TRBJ2-3,NA,CASSQDLDEADTQYF,TGCGCCAGCAGCCAAGATCTCGATGAGGCAGATACGCAGTATTTT
once,TRBV28,TRBJ1-1,TRBD1,CASRTGQVLGTEAFF,TGTGCCAGCAGGACAGGGCAGGTTTTGGGCACTGAAGCTTTCTTT
NA,TRBV20-1,TRBJ2-7,TRBD1,CSARDRDGTGLYEQYF,TGCAGTGCTAGAGATCGGGACGGGACAGGGCTCTACGAGCAGTACTTC
many,TRBV4-1,TRBJ1-2,TRBD1,CASSQGTGGGYGYTF,TGCGCCAGCAGCCAAGGAACAGGGGGAGGCTATGGCTACACCTTC
many,TRBV6-5,TRBJ1-1,TRBD1,CASSPTGSFEAFF,TGTGCCAGCAGTCCGACAGGGAGTTTTGAAGCTTTCTTT
many,TRBV12-3/TRBV12-4,TRBJ2-3,NA,CASSPVEPSRVADTQYF,TGTGCCAGCAGTCCCGTAGAGCCCTCTCGGGTAGCAGATACGCAGTATTTT
many,TRBV7-3,TRBJ2-7,TRBD2,CASSLAGGPGEQYF,TGTGCCAGCAGCTTAGCGGGAGGGCCGGGCGAGCAGTACTTC
few,TRBV10-3,TRBJ2-7,TRBD2,CAISEIGGSSSYEQYF,TGTGCCATCAGTGAAATCGGGGGGTCAAGCTCCTACGAGCAGTACTTC
many,TRBV6-2/TRBV6-3,TRBJ2-3,NA,CASTQGLTADTQYF,TGTGCCAGCACCCAGGGACTCACAGCAGATACGCAGTATTTT
many,TRBV19,TRBJ2-7,NA,CASSIIGGYEQYF,TGTGCCAGTAGTATAATCGGGGGATACGAGCAGTACTTC
few,TRBV6-6,TRBJ1-1,NA,CASSYSMGVMMNTEAFF,TGTGCCAGCAGTTACTCGATGGGGGTTATGATGAACACTGAAGCTTTCTTT